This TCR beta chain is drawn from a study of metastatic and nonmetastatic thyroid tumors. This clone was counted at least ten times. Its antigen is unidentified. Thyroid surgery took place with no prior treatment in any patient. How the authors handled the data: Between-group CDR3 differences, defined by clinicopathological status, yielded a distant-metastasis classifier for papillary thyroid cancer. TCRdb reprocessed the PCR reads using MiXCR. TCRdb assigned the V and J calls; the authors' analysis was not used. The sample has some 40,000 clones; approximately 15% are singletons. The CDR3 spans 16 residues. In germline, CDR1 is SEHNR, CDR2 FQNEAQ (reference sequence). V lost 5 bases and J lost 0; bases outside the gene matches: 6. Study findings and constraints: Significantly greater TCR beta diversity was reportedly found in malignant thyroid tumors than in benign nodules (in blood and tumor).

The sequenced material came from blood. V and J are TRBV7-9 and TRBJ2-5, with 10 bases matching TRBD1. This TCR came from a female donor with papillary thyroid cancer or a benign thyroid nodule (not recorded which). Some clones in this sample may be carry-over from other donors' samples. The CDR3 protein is CASSIGQGEYQETQYF. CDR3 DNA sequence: TGTGCCAGCAGCATAGGACAGGGGGAGTACCAAGAGACCCAGTACTTC.